This T cell receptor beta chain was sequenced in a study of CD8 T cells in Susac syndrome. Study-level points and caveats: The study acknowledged a relatively small number of individuals in its TCR sequencing and HLA analysis.

With random hexamers, reverse transcription was performed on 0.5 to 1 ug of RNA. The amplification used immunoSEQ multiplex PCR on TCR beta CDR3; it spanned 54 Vbeta and 13 Jbeta. One entry per CDR3 protein, called by TCRdb with MiXCR from the immunoSEQ multiplex PCR reads. The sample consists of 150,000 to 200,000 distinct CDR3 sequences, around 94% of them appearing once. In its sample, this clonotype was seen once. No antigen is known for it. CDR3 length equals 14 residues. With 3 bases clipped from V and 9 bases from J, the junction kept 8 bases outside the gene matches. Per germline, CDR1 WSHSY and CDR2 SAAADI.

Source material: CD4+ T cells from PBMCs. The V gene is TRBV10-2, the J gene TRBJ2-1, with 7 bases matching TRBD2. The TCR comes from a human donor with multiple sclerosis. In DNA, the CDR3 is TGCGCCAGCAGTGATCGGTGGGAGGGCCCTGAGCAGTTCTTC. As protein: CASSDRWEGPEQFF.